Below are 8 T cell receptor beta chains sequenced from a single sample in a study of neoadjuvant nivolumab and ipilimumab in lung cancer. Measured with immunoSEQ multiplex PCR; TCRdb has only the in-frame clones, and not every one. Of some 43,000 clones in the sample, roughly 90% are singletons; the top ten hold about 3.5%. Sequences were derived from blood, sampled before neoadjuvant nivolumab, alone or with ipilimumab. The receptor set was obtained from an adult with non-small cell lung cancer. Some clones in this sample may be carry-over from other donors' samples.

CDR3 bases: TGTGCCAGTCGGAGCGGGATCATCAACGAGCAGTACTTC. As protein: CASRSGIINEQYF. The chain uses TRBV7-9 and TRBJ2-7, with TRBD2 identical over 7 bases. Germline CDR1 SEHNR, CDR2 FQNEAQ (reference sequence). The trim removed 9 bases at V and 5 bases at J, leaving 10 bases unmatched. The CDR3 covers 13 residues.

This chain uses TRBV30 with TRBJ1-5; D possibly corresponds to TRBD1 (5 bases). The CDR3 is 13 amino acids. Trimming cost V 5 bases and J 2 bases, with 10 bases left between them. Germline V gene lookup returns CDR1 GTSNPN and CDR2 SVGIG (reference sequence). This CDR3 is CAWGGQGNQPQHF. DNA for the CDR3: TGTGCCTGGGGAGGACAAGGCAATCAGCCCCAGCATTTT.

CDR3 nucleotides: TGTGCCAGCAGCCAATCGACAGGGGGGAACACTGAAGCTTTCTTT. This gives the protein CASSQSTGGNTEAFF. The V gene is TRBV11-3, the J gene TRBJ1-1; 9 nucleotides agree with TRBD1. CDR1 SGHNT and CDR2 YENEEA come from the germline V gene. V lost 5 bases, J lost 1 base, and 5 bases stayed unmatched. The CDR3 is 15 amino acids. The full variable domain, completed using reference TRBV11-3 and TRBJ1-1, is EAGVVQSPRYKIIEKKQPVAFWCNPISGHNTLYWYLQNLGQGPELLIRYENEEAVDDSQLPKDRFSAERLKGVDSTLKIQPAELGDSAVYLCASSQSTGGNTEAFFGQGTRLTVV.

The chain carries TRBV6-1 and TRBJ1-1; D remains ambiguous. The V gene's germline CDR1 is MNHNS and CDR2 SASEGT. The ends were cut back, 2 bases at V and 1 base at J, with 8 bases in the middle. This CDR3 region has 14 residues. CDR3 sequence: CASSESGKNTEAFF. The CDR3 DNA sequence: TGTGCCAGCAGTGAATCCGGAAAGAACACTGAAGCTTTCTTT.

V is TRBV5-4 and J is TRBJ2-7; D is perhaps TRBD1 (5 bases). The ends were cut back, 3 bases at V and 0 bases at J, with 10 bases in the middle. This CDR3 comprises 14 residues. The germline V gene has CDR1 SGHNT and CDR2 YYREEE (reference sequence). The CDR3 DNA reads TGTGCCAGCAGCTCACCGGACAACTCCTACGAGCAGTACTTC. It translates to CASSSPDNSYEQYF.

DNA of the CDR3: TGTGCCAGCAGTGGCCGGGACAGGGGTTTCAATCAGCCCCAGCATTTT. It specifies CASSGRDRGFNQPQHF. The J gene is TRBJ1-5, the V gene TRBV6-1; 10 positions agree with TRBD1. The V and J ends lost 4 bases and 3 bases, in that order; junction bases with no gene match: 6. Looked up from germline, CDR1 is MNHNS and CDR2 is SASEGT. The CDR3 runs 16 residues.

The chain is built from TRBV7-6 and TRBJ2-7; D not certain. CDR1 and CDR2 from the germline V gene are SGHVS and FNYEAQ. CDR3 length equals 15 residues. Between the trimmed V and J ends, which lost 2 bases and 6 bases, there was a span of 17 bases. CDR3 coding DNA: TGTGCCAGCAGCTTATCAGCCTCCCCCCTCTCCGAGCAGTACTTC. The encoded protein is CASSLSASPLSEQYF.

The chain employs TRBV30 and TRBJ2-1, with D maybe TRBD2 (6 bases). Between the trimmed V and J ends, which lost 5 bases and 5 bases, there was a span of 10 bases. CDR1 GTSNPN and CDR2 SVGIG come from the germline V gene (reference sequence). The CDR3 has 12 residues. CDR3 residues: CAWAGGNNEQFF. DNA of the CDR3: TGTGCCTGGGCTGGCGGGAACAATGAGCAGTTCTTC.